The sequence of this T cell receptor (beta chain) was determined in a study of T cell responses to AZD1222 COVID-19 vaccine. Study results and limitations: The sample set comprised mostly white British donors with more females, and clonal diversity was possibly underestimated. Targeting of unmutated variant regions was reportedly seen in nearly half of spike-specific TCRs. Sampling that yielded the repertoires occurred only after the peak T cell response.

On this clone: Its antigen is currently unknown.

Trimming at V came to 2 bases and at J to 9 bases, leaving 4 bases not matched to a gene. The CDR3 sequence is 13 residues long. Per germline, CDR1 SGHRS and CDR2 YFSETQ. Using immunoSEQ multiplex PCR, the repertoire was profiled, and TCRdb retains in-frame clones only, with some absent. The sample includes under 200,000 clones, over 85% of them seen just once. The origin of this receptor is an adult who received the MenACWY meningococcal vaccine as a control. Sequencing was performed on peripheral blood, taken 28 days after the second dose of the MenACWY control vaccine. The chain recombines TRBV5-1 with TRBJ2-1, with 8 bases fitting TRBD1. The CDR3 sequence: CASSFQGAGEQFF. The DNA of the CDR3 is TGCGCCAGCAGCTTTCAGGGGGCCGGTGAGCAGTTCTTC.